These 19 T cell receptor beta chains were all obtained from the same sample, sequenced in a study of regulatory T cells in long-lasting Graves disease. Assembly of TCR beta libraries relied on iRepertoire HTBI primers together with Arm-PCR of CDR3 regions. Using its own MiXCR run on the multiplex PCR reads, TCRdb lists one record per CDR3 protein. The sample comprises about 660,000 distinct CDR3 sequences, 25% to 35% of which are singletons, and under 50% rests with the top ten. Time point defined: persistent/refractory GD, antithyroid drugs over 5 years with positive TRAb. Following extraction of RNA from PBMCs, that RNA was used to make the TCR library. The sample in question was peripheral blood mononuclear cells (PBMCs), obtained when the disease was refractory, from a patient treated with antithyroid drugs. The receptor set was obtained from a female donor with Graves disease.

This clonotype has just a few counts. V gene TRBV12-3 or TRBV12-4 combines with J gene TRBJ2-7; 12 bases agree with TRBD2. This CDR3 has 14 amino acids. J was trimmed by 5 bases and V by 5 bases; bases with no gene match: 4. The CDR3 DNA sequence: TGTGCCAGCAGTCCCCTAGCGGGAGGGCACGAGCAGTACTTC. This gives the protein CASSPLAGGHEQYF.

This clonotype has only a few counts. The chain combines TRBV27 with TRBJ1-1, with 7 positions matching TRBD1. V gave up 5 bases and J gave up 5 bases; unmatched junction bases: 5. The CDR3 contains 13 residues. The germline V gene encodes CDR1 MNHEY and CDR2 SMNVEV (reference sequence). The CDR3 DNA sequence: TGTGCCAGCAGTACACAGGGGTGGACTGAAGCTTTCTTT. Amino acid sequence: CASSTQGWTEAFF.

The chain employs TRBV20-1 and TRBJ2-2; no definite D call. The CDR3 is 14 residues long. The V end lost 3 bases, the J end lost 1 base, and 9 bases lay between the germline ends. Germline CDR1 and CDR2: DFQATT and SNEGSKA (reference sequence). Here the CDR3 DNA reads TGCAGTGCTAGGGCAGACAAGAACACCGGGGAGCTGTTTTTT. Its protein is CSARADKNTGELFF.

This clonotype was seen only a few times. The rearrangement joins TRBV20-1 to TRBJ1-6; TRBD1 matches 10 bases. Germline CDR1 and CDR2: DFQATT and SNEGSKA (reference sequence). V lost 3 bases and J lost 7; bases outside the gene matches: 9. The CDR3 has 16 amino acids. Here the CDR3 reads CSASLTGGVWNSPLHF. CDR3 sequence (DNA): TGCAGTGCTAGCTTGACAGGGGGCGTTTGGAATTCACCCCTCCACTTT.

The chain carries TRBV5-1 and TRBJ2-3, with D possibly being TRBD1 or TRBD2 (5 bases each). This CDR3 is 15 amino acids long. Germline CDR1 SGHRS, CDR2 YFSETQ. The germline V and J ends were trimmed by 2 bases and 3 bases, with 13 bases remaining between them. The CDR3 is CASSFGNRRTDTQYF. Here the CDR3 DNA reads TGCGCCAGCAGCTTTGGGAACAGGAGGACAGATACGCAGTATTTT.

J is TRBJ2-2 and V is TRBV2; weak D call: TRBD2 (6 bases). Trimming pared 6 bases from V and 6 bases from J, leaving 14 bases between. This CDR3 has 14 residues. Germline V gives CDR1 SNHLY, CDR2 FYNNEI. The CDR3 region has the DNA TGTGCCAGCAGCAGTTGGGGAGGATCCGGGGAGCTGTTTTTT. Its translation is CASSSWGGSGELFF.

Written as DNA, the CDR3 is TGTGCCAGCAGCATCGGGACAGGAACTAATGAAAAACTGTTTTTT. As protein: CASSIGTGTNEKLFF. The genes are TRBV11-1 and TRBJ1-4, with 8 bases aligning to TRBD1. The CDR3 consists of 15 residues. V was clipped by 5 bases and J by 1 base; unmatched bases: 3. The germline V gene has CDR1 SGHAT and CDR2 FQDESV (reference sequence).

V is TRBV12-3 or TRBV12-4 and J is TRBJ1-2; D call uncertain. The CDR3 runs to 14 residues. V was cut by 2 bases and J by 8 bases, with 15 bases left in between. This chain's CDR3 is CASSLRATGKGYTF. CDR3 bases: TGTGCCAGCAGTTTAAGGGCGACCGGGAAGGGCTACACCTTC.

Concerning this clonotype itself: The germline gene is not matched at one end of the junction; a read error may be the cause. The chain combines TRBV6-2 or TRBV6-3 with TRBJ1-5; D is perhaps TRBD1 (6 bases). There are 15 residues in the CDR3. Germline V gives CDR1 MNHEY, CDR2 SVGEGT. The CDR3 here is CASRDTIMSNQPQHF. The CDR3 nucleotides read TGCGCCAGCAGGGACACGATTATGAGCAATCAGCCCCAGCATTTT.

In this sample, this clonotype turned up a few times. The V gene is TRBV14, the J gene TRBJ2-5, with D uncertain. The germline V gene has CDR1 SGHDN and CDR2 FVKESK. This CDR3 region has 15 residues. Trimming took off 0 bases at V and 5 bases at J, with 13 bases between the two ends. For the CDR3, the DNA is TGTGCCAGCAGCCAAGATGGATCATTTTGGGAGACCCAGTACTTC. It yields the protein CASSQDGSFWETQYF.

This clonotype was detected only a few times. The J gene is TRBJ1-2, the V gene TRBV3-1; D remains ambiguous. Germline V gene data show CDR1 as LGHDT and CDR2 as YNNKEL (reference sequence). Trimming removed 3 bases from V and 8 bases from J, with 13 bases in between. The length of the CDR3 is 13 residues. The CDR3, as DNA: TGTGCCAGCAGCCAGGAGTCCCTGGGGGGCTACACCTTC. The encoded protein is CASSQESLGGYTF.

This clonotype came up many times. The CDR3 sequence: CASSTGTVYGYTF. The CDR3 DNA follows: TGTGCCAGCAGTACCGGGACAGTCTATGGCTACACCTTC. The chain carries TRBV12-3 or TRBV12-4 and TRBJ1-2; 7 bases fit TRBD1. This CDR3 has 13 amino acids. The V segment lost 5 bases and the J segment 4 bases; nucleotides outside the gene matches: 4.

This clonotype was seen many times. V gene TRBV28 combines with J gene TRBJ1-2; 8 bases fit TRBD1. Germline assignment: CDR1 MDHEN and CDR2 SYDVKM. V was clipped by 4 bases and J by 3 bases; unmatched bases: 4. CDR3 length: 14 residues. CDR3 loop: CASSSPGQDYGYTF. The CDR3 DNA follows: TGTGCCAGCAGTTCCCCGGGACAGGACTATGGCTACACCTTC.

This clonotype was detected a few times. The chain links TRBV20-1 to TRBJ2-2, with D perhaps matching TRBD2 (5 bases). Germline values: CDR1 DFQATT, CDR2 SNEGSKA (reference sequence). The CDR3 sequence is 13 residues long. Trimming left V 2 bases short and J 5 bases short, with 9 bases between. The CDR3 protein is CSARSSGTGELFF. In DNA form, the CDR3 reads TGCAGTGCTAGAAGCAGCGGAACCGGGGAGCTGTTTTTT.

V gene TRBV7-2 combines with J gene TRBJ2-5; no definite D call. Germline CDR1 SGHTA, CDR2 FQGNSA. This CDR3 region has 12 residues. V was cut by 0 bases and J by 6 bases, with 5 bases left in between. Here the CDR3 reads CASSLAIKTQYF. DNA of the CDR3: TGTGCCAGCAGCTTAGCGATTAAGACCCAGTACTTC. The full variable domain, completed using reference TRBV7-2 and TRBJ2-5, is GAGVSQSPSNKVTEKGKDVELRCDPISGHTALYWYRQSLGQGLEFLIYFQGNSAPDKSGLPSDRFSAERTGGSVSTLTIQRTQQEDSAVYLCASSLAIKTQYFGPGTRLLVL.

This clonotype was observed a few times. The V and J genes are TRBV10-3 and TRBJ1-5; 10 bases match TRBD1. V lost 11 bases to trimming and J lost 3 bases; unmatched junction nucleotides: 10. CDR3 length equals 15 residues. Germline V CDR1 and CDR2: ENHRY, SYGVKD. CDR3 coding DNA: TGTGCCGCAAAAGGGGACAGGGGAGACAATCAGCCCCAGCATTTT. Amino acids: CAAKGDRGDNQPQHF.

This clonotype was counted between two and nine times. V gene TRBV12-3 or TRBV12-4 combines with J gene TRBJ1-5, with D tentatively TRBD1 (5 bases). There are 13 residues in the CDR3. The V gene lost 7 bases and the J gene lost 6 bases, with 13 bases spanning the gap. This CDR3 reads CASTRLGTQPQHF. The CDR3 region has the DNA TGTGCCAGCACTCGCTTGGGGACTCAGCCCCAGCATTTT.

There are a few counts of this clonotype. V is TRBV7-9 and J is TRBJ1-2, with TRBD1 as a possible D gene (6 bases). V lost 2 bases and J 2 bases, leaving 12 bases between the germline ends. Germline-derived CDR1 and CDR2 are SEHNR and FQNEAQ (reference sequence). This CDR3 spans 15 amino acids. CDR3 nucleotide sequence: TGTGCCAGCAGCTTATATGGACAGACGAACTATGGCTACACCTTC. It is translated as CASSLYGQTNYGYTF.

This clonotype was seen only a few times. This chain uses TRBV5-5 with TRBJ2-5, with D possibly called TRBD1 or TRBD2 (5 bases each). This CDR3 has 15 amino acids. The V and J ends lost 1 base and 5 bases respectively, with 15 bases between them. Per the germline V gene, CDR1 is SGHKS and CDR2 is YYEKEE (reference sequence). CDR3 nucleotides: TGTGCCAGCAGCTTGCTCTGGGGCCGCGGGGAGACCCAGTACTTC. Translated, it gives CASSLLWGRGETQYF.